This T cell receptor beta chain was captured in a study of CD8+ T cells in alopecia areata. The study, taken as a whole, reports: Lesional scalp, notably in alopecia totalis/universalis, had clonality above that of normal scalp.

Peripheral blood, together with lesional scalp punch biopsies, was collected from alopecia areata patients. Remarks on this clone: Its antigen is not known.

The germline CDR1 and CDR2 sequences are SQVTM and ANQGSEA. The V gene end was trimmed by 3 bases and the J gene end by 3 bases; junction bases not matched to a gene: 9. CDR3 length equals 15 residues. The sequencing template was cDNA reverse transcribed from extracted RNA. Here immunoSEQ multiplex PCR was the method, and the copy in TCRdb shows in-frame clones only, minus some. Here the sample spans 120,000 to 150,000 clones, 80% to 90% being singletons. V is TRBV29-1 and J is TRBJ2-7, with 9 bases identical to TRBD1. This material consisted of CD8+ T cells sorted from blood, taken at week 0. The TCR comes from a human donor with alopecia areata. The CDR3 here is CSVDVPTTGGYEQYF. CDR3 coding DNA: TGCAGCGTTGACGTTCCTACGACAGGGGGCTACGAGCAGTACTTC.